Listed here are 7 T cell receptor beta chains from one sample, sequenced in a study of control samples from healthy donors and cancer patients. Some clones are missing from TCRdb's copy, which holds only in-frame ones; the method was immunoSEQ multiplex PCR. The table shows roughly 120,000 clones, with more than 85% occurring only once. Sequencing was done on a sample of blood. All receptors derive from a woman aged 18 to 35 in good health.

The genes are TRBV19 and TRBJ2-5; D gene uncertain. Germline values: CDR1 LNHDA, CDR2 SQIVND (reference sequence). Trimming removed 3 bases at V and 4 bases at J, with 15 bases between. The length of the CDR3 is 15 residues. CDR3 in amino acids: CASSMADLAPETQYF. The CDR3 DNA is TGTGCCAGTAGTATGGCGGACCTCGCACCAGAGACCCAGTACTTC.

This rearrangement joins TRBV7-9 to TRBJ2-1; D might be TRBD1 (6 bases). This CDR3 has 16 amino acids. Trimming removed 1 base at V and 5 bases at J, with 15 bases between. Germline V gene sequence: CDR1 SEHNR, CDR2 FQNEAQ (reference sequence). CDR3 bases: TGTGCCAGCAGCTTAGGCACCTACAGGGCCCACAATGAGCAGTTCTTC. Translation gives CASSLGTYRAHNEQFF.

V gene TRBV19 combines with J gene TRBJ1-1; no clear D gene. The CDR3 has 13 residues. Trimming shortened V by 2 bases and J by 4 bases, and 8 bases separated the two germline ends. Germline CDR1 reads LNHDA; CDR2 reads SQIVND (reference sequence). This chain's CDR3 is CASSITSSTEAFF. The CDR3 nucleotides are TGTGCCAGTAGTATAACATCGAGCACTGAAGCTTTCTTT.

V is TRBV25-1 and J is TRBJ2-7; D may be TRBD2 (6 bases). The CDR3 runs to 14 residues. Looked up from germline, CDR1 is MGHDK and CDR2 is SYGVNS. The V and J ends lost 3 bases and 3 bases respectively, with 12 bases between them. CDR3 sequence reads: CASSEGDSVYEQYF. CDR3 nucleotides: TGTGCCAGCAGTGAGGGGGACTCAGTCTACGAGCAGTACTTC.

The chain links TRBV6-5 to TRBJ2-7; no reliable D call. Germline assignment: CDR1 MNHEY and CDR2 SVGAGI. This CDR3 has 13 residues. V was pared by 7 bases and J by 0 bases, with 10 bases between. The CDR3 is CASKRASSYEQYF. CDR3 nucleotide sequence: TGTGCCAGCAAAAGGGCCAGCTCCTACGAGCAGTACTTC.

In the case of this clone: This may stem from a read error, because a much larger clone lies one nucleotide away. Other DNA variants within this sample encode the same CDR3. This chain uses TRBV5-8 with TRBJ1-5; a weak D match, TRBD1 (6 bases). CDR1 is SGHTS and CDR2 is YDEGEE in the germline V gene. The V end was cut by 4 bases, the J end by 0 bases, with 11 bases between. There are 15 residues in the CDR3. The CDR3 here is CASSIQGFSNQPQHF. The CDR3 nucleotides are TGTGCCAGCAGCATACAGGGTTTTAGCAATCAGCCCCAGCATTTT.

The genes are TRBV12-5 and TRBJ2-1; 9 bases agree with TRBD1. The germline V gene encodes CDR1 LGHNT and CDR2 FRNRAP. The V segment lost 0 bases and the J segment 10 bases; nucleotides outside the gene matches: 10. CDR3 length equals 16 residues. DNA for the CDR3: TGTGCTAGTGGTTTGGTCCGAGGGGACAGGGTCCTCGAGCAGTTCTTC. Protein: CASGLVRGDRVLEQFF.